These T cell receptor beta chains were read from a single sample in a study of T cell clones after liver transplantation. Only in-frame clones appear in the TCRdb table, and some are missing; sequencing was by immunoSEQ multiplex PCR. The table records around 78,000 clones, 70% to 90% of them present only once. This specimen consisted of CD4+ T cells from blood, obtained at the 22-month timepoint. These receptors came from a human patient who received a liver transplant. Some T cells may be the graft donor's. Each CDR3 is given without its conserved first and last residue.

TRBJ2-3 | TRBV7-2 | ASSLVLAVSTDTQY
TRBJ2-6 | TRBV7-3 | ASSLLGQSSLSGANVLT
TRBJ2-1 | TRBV7-6 | ASSLFPTGTGTPDEQF
TRBJ1-5 | TRBV28 | ASRPNNQPQH
TRBJ1-5 | TRBV6-6 | AANRGRVDQPQH
TRBJ2-2 | TRBV11-3 | ASSLGRELF
TRBJ2-3 | TRBV4-1 | ASSQLGGSTDTQY
TRBJ2-3 | TRBV25-1 | ASSATGGSDTQY
TRBJ2-1 | TRBV9 | ASSVGPGLAGVGEQF
TRBJ2-2 | TRBV5-6 | ANSFLAGTGELF
TRBJ1-3 | TRBV19 | ASRTASSGNTIY
TRBJ2-1 | TRBV6-5 | ASSPSERNEQF
TRBJ1-2 | TRBV29-1 | SSPDESNYGYT
TRBJ1-1 | TRBV10-2 | ASSGRGGTEAF
TRBJ2-2 | TRBV23-1 | ASSQGPPGGMTGELF
TRBJ1-2 | TRBV7-9 | ASSPMTPASGYT
TRBJ2-5 | TRBV5-1 | ASRSRGTEQETQY
TRBJ1-3 | TRBV6-6 | ASSQEGLFSGNTIY
TRBJ1-1 | TRBV30 | AWRENTEAF
TRBJ2-7 | TRBV19 | ASSGRWDSYEQY
TRBJ2-1 | TRBV7-9 | ASSRAGTSYNEQF
TRBJ2-7 | TRBV6-6 | ASSYGRGENEQY
TRBJ2-2 | TRBV27 | ASSLRTSGTGELF